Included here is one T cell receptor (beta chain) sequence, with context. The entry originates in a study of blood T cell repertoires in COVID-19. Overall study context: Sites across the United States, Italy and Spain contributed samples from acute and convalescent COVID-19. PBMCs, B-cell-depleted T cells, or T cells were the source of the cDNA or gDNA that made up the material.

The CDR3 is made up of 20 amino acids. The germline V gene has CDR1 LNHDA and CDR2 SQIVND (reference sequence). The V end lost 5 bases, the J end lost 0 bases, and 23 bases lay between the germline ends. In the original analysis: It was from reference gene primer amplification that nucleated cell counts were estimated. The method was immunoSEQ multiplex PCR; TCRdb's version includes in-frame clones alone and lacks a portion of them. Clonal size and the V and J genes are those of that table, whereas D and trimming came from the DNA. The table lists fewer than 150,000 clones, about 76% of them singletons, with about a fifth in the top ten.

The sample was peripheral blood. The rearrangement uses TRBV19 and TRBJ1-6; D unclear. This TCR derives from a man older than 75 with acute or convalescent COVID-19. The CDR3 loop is CASSSAGDAVWASYNSPLHF. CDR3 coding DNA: TGTGCCAGTAGTTCCGCTGGCGACGCAGTCTGGGCCTCCTATAATTCACCCCTCCACTTT.